This paragraph reports one T cell receptor (beta chain). Its antigen is undetermined. This entry comes from a study of cytomegalovirus exposure and HLA in healthy donors. This CDR3 is 13 amino acids long. Looked up from germline, CDR1 is SGHRS and CDR2 is YFSETQ. The ends were cut back, 0 bases at V and 0 bases at J, with 4 bases in the middle. Study-wide results and caveats: In an earlier analysis, in around 590 donors, most V segments appeared productive either ~90% or ~30% of the time. The authors reported that TCR beta sequences could predict HLA-A and HLA-B alleles. These predictions were accurate for most subjects in the first cohort. A list of about 160 TCR beta chains associated with cytomegalovirus was given. Most sequenced TCRs were rare (though some public TCRs occurred in many donors).

Amplification used 60 Vbeta primers and 13 Jbeta primers. The method was immunoSEQ multiplex PCR; TCRdb's version includes in-frame clones alone and lacks a portion of them. Of 130,000 to 150,000 clones in the sample, 75% to 80% are singletons; the top ten hold 0.55% to 0.8%. This chain joins TRBV5-1 and TRBJ2-7, with D uncertain. Material: PBMCs. The TCR originated in a male donor in good health and CMV-seronegative. CDR3 sequence (DNA): TGCGCCAGCAGCTTGGACAACTCCTACGAGCAGTACTTC. Residues: CASSLDNSYEQYF.